This T cell receptor (beta chain) was obtained from a study of identifying expanded T cells in peripheral blood. This clone has just one count. Its matching antigen is unknown. Findings and limits, study-wide: Clone count variance between roughly 2-week samples rose with total template count.

Sequencing used immunoSEQ multiplex PCR; TCRdb keeps in-frame clones, though not all of them. The top ten hold 14% of the sample, which has approximately 56,000 clones, roughly 80% seen once. After removal of 4 bases from V and 3 bases from J, the junction contained 16 bases not matched to a gene. The CDR3 is 17 residues long. Germline CDR1 is SGHNT and CDR2 is YYREEE (reference sequence). The sequence was obtained from a person aged 18 to 70 in good health. Sequencing was done on a sample of blood. The genes are TRBV5-4 and TRBJ2-7; TRBD2 aligns across 7 bases. CDR3 in amino acids: CASSPGPLANRNYEQYF. In DNA, the CDR3 is TGTGCCAGCAGCCCCGGCCCACTAGCGAACCGAAACTACGAGCAGTACTTC. Supplemented by reference TRBV5-4 and TRBJ2-7, the full variable domain reads ETGVTQSPTHLIKTRGQQVTLRCSSQSGHNTVSWYQQALGQGPQFIFQYYREEENGRGNFPPRFSGLQFPNYSSELNVNALELDDSALYLCASSPGPLANRNYEQYFGPGTRLTVT.